This T cell receptor beta chain was documented in a study of T cells in Graves' hyperthyroidism and ophthalmopathy. The study, taken as a whole, reports: A 13 V-J model separated ophthalmopathy from stable hyperthyroidism.

Regarding this clonotype: Its antigen is not known.

Amplification yielded TCR beta CDR3 regions, with RNA transcripts as the source. HTBI primers were used for first-round RT-PCR of the TCR CDR3. TCRdb passed the multiplex PCR reads through MiXCR, listing each CDR3 protein once. This table has around 580,000 distinct CDR3 sequences, around 42% appearing once. Sequencing input: peripheral blood or thyroid tissue (not recorded which). This sequence originates from a woman aged 18-29 years with Graves' hyperthyroidism.

CDR3 nucleotides: TGCAGCGTTGAACCCAGCCTAAATGAAAAACTGTTTTTT. Translation gives CSVEPSLNEKLFF. The chain couples TRBV29-1 to TRBJ1-4; unclear D gene. The germline V and J ends were trimmed by 2 bases and 5 bases, with 9 bases remaining between them. Looked up from germline, CDR1 is SQVTM and CDR2 is ANQGSEA. The CDR3 runs 13 residues. Using reference TRBV29-1 and TRBJ1-4 for the parts outside the CDR3, the full variable domain is SAVISQKPSRDICQRGTSLTIQCQVDSQVTMMFWYRQQPGQSLTLIATANQGSEATYESGFVIDKFPISRPNLTFSTLTVSNMSPEDSSIYLCSVEPSLNEKLFFGSGTQLSVL.